Given below is one TCR beta chain in context. Its specificity is not known. The junction shows a germline mismatch at one end, possibly a read error. The record originates from a study of tumor-infiltrating lymphocytes in primary liver carcinoma. On the study more broadly: Staging placed the tumors at T1-T3 N0M0, and they measured roughly 4.2 to 11 cm across.

Germline DNA was extracted alongside blood RNA, which was obtained from unsorted whole blood. Study-level results: Lower overlap was observed for tumor-adjacent and tumor-blood pairs relative to tumor region pairs.

The CDR3 length is 13 residues. Looked up from germline, CDR1 is SGHAT and CDR2 is FQNNGV. The investigators made TCR beta cDNA from 400 to 550 ng total RNA, using a constant-region primer. Investigators got TCR beta libraries out of three nested multiplex PCR rounds, done with slightly modified ARM-PCR. Amplification in the first two PCR rounds was performed using TRBV1-TRBV30 forward primers and a C-beta reverse primer for around 9 cycles each. TCRdb reprocessed the multiplex PCR reads via MiXCR and lists one record per CDR3 protein. The sample shows hundreds of thousands of distinct CDR3 sequences, roughly 60% of them seen only once.

Material: peripheral blood. The TCR sequence derives from a woman under 40 with primary liver carcinoma and hepatitis B virus infection. The J gene is TRBJ2-7, the V gene TRBV11-2, with a possible D match to TRBD1 (5 bases). DNA of the CDR3: TGTGCCAGCAGCTCCAGGGAAATCAACGAGCGGTACTTC. Translation: CASSSREINERYF.